This TCR beta chain appears in the sequencing data of a study of long-term antiretroviral therapy in people with HIV. The V segment lost 3 bases and the J segment 0 bases; nucleotides outside the gene matches: 3. CDR3 size: 15 residues. Germline loops: CDR1 KGHSH, CDR2 LQKENI. At least one PBMC sample before ART and at least two after were required. Points on this clone: The antigen is undetermined.

Samples were assayed with immunoSEQ v3.0 at survey level. The protocol was immunoSEQ multiplex PCR, while the TCRdb copy is restricted to in-frame clones and leaves out a portion. The top ten clones hold around 3.6% of a sample with more than 20,000 clones, 86% of them seen once. Study-wide results and limits: The data indicate that diversity increased after ART but remained below transplant donor controls.

The TCR was taken from a woman younger than 45 with HIV. The sequencing here drew on unsorted PBMCs, taken 1.9 years after starting antiretroviral therapy. The rearrangement joins TRBV18 to TRBJ2-3; 7 positions match TRBD1. For the CDR3, the DNA is TGTGCCAGCTCACCCTTGACAGGGAGCACAGATACGCAGTATTTT. Protein sequence: CASSPLTGSTDTQYF.